This T cell receptor (beta chain) was identified in a study of cytomegalovirus exposure and HLA in healthy donors. A word on this clone: No antigen is known for it.

General observations from the study: The study flagged about 150 TCR beta chains as cytomegalovirus-associated.

Amplification used 60 Vbeta primers and 13 Jbeta primers. TCRdb's copy holds only in-frame clones and misses some; the assay was immunoSEQ multiplex PCR. The repertoire includes about 160,000 clones, roughly four fifths of them detected once, and about 10% sits in the top ten. CDR1 is SGHAT and CDR2 is FQNNGV in the germline V gene. The V segment lost 5 bases and the J segment 5 bases; nucleotides outside the gene matches: 9. The CDR3 totals 15 residues. The V call is TRBV11-2, the J call TRBJ1-1; 9 bases fit TRBD1. The clonotype comes from a man aged 45 to 65 in good health and CMV-seropositive. The sequencing sample was made of PBMCs. The CDR3 protein is CASSDPGQGWTEAFF. Written as DNA, the CDR3 is TGTGCCAGCAGCGATCCGGGACAGGGTTGGACTGAAGCTTTCTTT.